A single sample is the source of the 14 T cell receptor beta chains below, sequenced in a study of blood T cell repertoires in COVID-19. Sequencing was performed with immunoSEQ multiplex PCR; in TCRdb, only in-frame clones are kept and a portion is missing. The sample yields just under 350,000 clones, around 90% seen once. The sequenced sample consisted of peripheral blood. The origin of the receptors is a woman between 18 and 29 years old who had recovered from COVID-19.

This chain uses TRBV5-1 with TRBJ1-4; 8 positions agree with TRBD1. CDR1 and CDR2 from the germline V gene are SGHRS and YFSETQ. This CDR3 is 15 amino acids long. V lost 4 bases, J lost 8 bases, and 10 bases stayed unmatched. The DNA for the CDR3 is TGCGCCAGCAGCGGGGCAGGGGGCGGTTGGGAAAAACTGTTTTTT. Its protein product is CASSGAGGGWEKLFF.

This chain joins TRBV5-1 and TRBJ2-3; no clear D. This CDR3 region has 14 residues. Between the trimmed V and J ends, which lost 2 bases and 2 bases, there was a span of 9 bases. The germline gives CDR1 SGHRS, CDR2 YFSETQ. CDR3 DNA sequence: TGCGCCAGCAGCTTTCTTGCGGACACAGATACGCAGTATTTT. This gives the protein CASSFLADTDTQYF.

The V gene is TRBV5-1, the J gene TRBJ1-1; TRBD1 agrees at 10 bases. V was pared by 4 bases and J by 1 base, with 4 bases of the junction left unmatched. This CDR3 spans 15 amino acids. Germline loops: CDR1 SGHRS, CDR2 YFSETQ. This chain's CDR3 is CASSHGQGGNTEAFF. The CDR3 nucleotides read TGCGCCAGCAGCCACGGACAGGGGGGGAACACTGAAGCTTTCTTT. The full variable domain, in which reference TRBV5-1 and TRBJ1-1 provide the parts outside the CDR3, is KAGVTQTPRYLIKTRGQQVTLSCSPISGHRSVSWYQQTPGQGLQFLFEYFSETQRNKGNFPGRFSGRQFSNSRSEMNVSTLELGDSALYLCASSHGQGGNTEAFFGQGTRLTVV.

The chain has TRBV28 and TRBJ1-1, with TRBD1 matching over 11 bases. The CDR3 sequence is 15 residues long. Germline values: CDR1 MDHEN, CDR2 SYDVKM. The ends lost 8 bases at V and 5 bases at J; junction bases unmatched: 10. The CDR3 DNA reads TGTGCCAGCCCCGCTCCGGGACAGGGGGGAACTGAAGCTTTCTTT. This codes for CASPAPGQGGTEAFF. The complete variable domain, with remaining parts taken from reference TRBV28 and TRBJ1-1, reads DVKVTQSSRYLVKRTGEKVFLECVQDMDHENMFWYRQDPGLGLRLIYFSYDVKMKEKGDIPEGYSVSREKKERFSLILESASTNQTSMYLCASPAPGQGGTEAFFGQGTRLTVV.

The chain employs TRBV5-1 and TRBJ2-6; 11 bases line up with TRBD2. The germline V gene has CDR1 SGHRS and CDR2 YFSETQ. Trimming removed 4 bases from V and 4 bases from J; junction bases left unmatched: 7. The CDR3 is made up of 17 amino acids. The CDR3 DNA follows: TGCGCCAGCAGCGGAACTAGCGGGAGTTCAGGGGCCAACGTCCTGACTTTC. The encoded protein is CASSGTSGSSGANVLTF.

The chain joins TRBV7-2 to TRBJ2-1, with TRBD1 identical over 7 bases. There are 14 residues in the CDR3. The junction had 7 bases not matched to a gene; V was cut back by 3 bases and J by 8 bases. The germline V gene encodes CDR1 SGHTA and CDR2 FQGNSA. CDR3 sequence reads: CASSLDRWVDEQFF. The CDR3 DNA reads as TGTGCCAGCAGCTTGGACAGGTGGGTTGATGAGCAGTTCTTC. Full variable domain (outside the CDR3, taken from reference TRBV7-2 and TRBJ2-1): GAGVSQSPSNKVTEKGKDVELRCDPISGHTALYWYRQSLGQGLEFLIYFQGNSAPDKSGLPSDRFSAERTGGSVSTLTIQRTQQEDSAVYLCASSLDRWVDEQFFGPGTRLTVL.

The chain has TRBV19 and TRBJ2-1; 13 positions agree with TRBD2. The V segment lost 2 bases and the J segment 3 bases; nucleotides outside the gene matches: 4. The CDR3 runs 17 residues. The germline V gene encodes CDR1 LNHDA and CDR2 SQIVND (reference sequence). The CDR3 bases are TGTGCCAGTAGTATATTGACTAGCGGGAGGAACTACAATGAGCAGTTCTTC. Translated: CASSILTSGRNYNEQFF.

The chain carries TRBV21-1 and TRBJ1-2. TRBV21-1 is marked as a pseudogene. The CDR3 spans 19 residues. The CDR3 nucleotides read TGTGCCAGCGGGGAATCCACCGCCCGGGACTCCAGAACTTCACATGGCTACACCTTC. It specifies CASGESTARDSRTSHGYTF.

The CDR3 spells CASRTLGSYNEQFF. The CDR3 coding sequence is TGTGCCAGTAGGACTTTAGGCTCCTACAATGAGCAGTTCTTC. This chain joins TRBV19 and TRBJ2-1, with D uncertain. Per the germline V gene, CDR1 is LNHDA and CDR2 is SQIVND (reference sequence). This CDR3 spans 14 amino acids. The V end was cut by 6 bases, the J end by 0 bases, with 9 bases between.

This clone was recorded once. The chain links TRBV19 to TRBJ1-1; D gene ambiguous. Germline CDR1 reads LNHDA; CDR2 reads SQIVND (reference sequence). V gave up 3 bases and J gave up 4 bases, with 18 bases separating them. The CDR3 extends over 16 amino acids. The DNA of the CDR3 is TGTGCCAGTAGTATGAGGCAGTCCTCCTCTCTCACTGAAGCTTTCTTT. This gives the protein CASSMRQSSSLTEAFF.

CDR3 DNA sequence: TGTGCCAGCAACCCGATCAGGGGGCAGGTCGGTAGCAATCAGCCCCAGCATTTT. Its translation is CASNPIRGQVGSNQPQHF. The chain links TRBV6-2 or TRBV6-3 to TRBJ1-5; 8 bases map to TRBD1. CDR3 length equals 18 residues. Germline assignment: CDR1 MNHEY and CDR2 SVGEGT. With 7 bases clipped from V and 0 bases from J, the junction kept 14 bases outside the gene matches.

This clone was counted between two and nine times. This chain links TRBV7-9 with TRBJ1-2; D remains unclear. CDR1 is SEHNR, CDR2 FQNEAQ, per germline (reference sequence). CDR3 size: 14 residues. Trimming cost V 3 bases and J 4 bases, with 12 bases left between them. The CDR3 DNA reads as TGTGCCAGCAGCTTCTACGACGGGAGCTATGGCTACACCTTC. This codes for CASSFYDGSYGYTF.

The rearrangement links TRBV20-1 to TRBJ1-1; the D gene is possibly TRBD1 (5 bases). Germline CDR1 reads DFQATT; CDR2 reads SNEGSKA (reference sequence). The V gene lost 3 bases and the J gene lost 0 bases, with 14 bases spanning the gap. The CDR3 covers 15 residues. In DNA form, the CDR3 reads TGCAGTGCTAGTTACAGGAGTCTCATGAACACTGAAGCTTTCTTT. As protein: CSASYRSLMNTEAFF.

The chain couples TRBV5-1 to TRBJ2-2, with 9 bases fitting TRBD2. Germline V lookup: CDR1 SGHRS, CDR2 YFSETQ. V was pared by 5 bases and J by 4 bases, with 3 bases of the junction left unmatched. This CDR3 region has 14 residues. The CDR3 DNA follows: TGCGCCAGCAGGACTAGCGGCGGCACCGGGGAGCTGTTTTTT. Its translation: CASRTSGGTGELFF.